This T cell receptor (beta chain) was captured by sequencing in a study of blood T cell repertoires in COVID-19. TCRdb keeps only in-frame clones here, not all; method: immunoSEQ multiplex PCR. The repertoire holds about 49,000 clones, roughly 86% seen once, with about 5% in the top ten. The junction had 13 bases not matched to a gene; V was cut back by 5 bases and J by 3 bases. Germline V gene data show CDR1 as LNHDA and CDR2 as SQIVND (reference sequence). This CDR3 region has 17 residues. The receptor's source is a man between 35 and 55 years old with active COVID-19. Sequencing was carried out using peripheral blood. The V call is TRBV19, the J call TRBJ2-3, with TRBD2 identical over 8 bases. The CDR3 bases are TGTGCCAGTAGTTCGCGGGGGGCGATGATTGGGACAGATACGCAGTATTTT. It specifies CASSSRGAMIGTDTQYF.